Below are 8 T cell receptor beta chains sequenced from a single sample in a study of post-analysis software for immune sequencing data. Broader study findings: About five TRBV segments, including TRBV5-6, TRBV5-1 and TRBV20-1, were more frequent in patients than controls.

These receptors' antigens are unknown. The TCR beta cDNA libraries contained unique molecular identifiers. TCRdb re-called the PCR reads through MiXCR, storing one row per CDR3 protein. This sample has roughly 800,000 distinct CDR3 sequences; about 43% occur once, and the top ten carry roughly 5.2%. Source material: blood. These receptors all come from a girl aged 5-17 years with multiple sclerosis.

The V call is TRBV12-3 or TRBV12-4, the J call TRBJ2-3; no firm D call. The CDR3 runs 12 residues. Between the trimmed V and J ends, which lost 3 bases and 8 bases, there was a span of 9 bases. The CDR3 nucleotides are TGTGCCAGCAGTTTCGGTCGGATTACGCAGTATTTT. It codes for CASSFGRITQYF.

The sample holds a few counts of this clonotype. This chain joins TRBV5-1 and TRBJ2-1; 9 bases line up with TRBD1. From germline, CDR1 is SGHRS and CDR2 YFSETQ. CDR3 length: 15 amino acids. The V and J ends lost 5 bases and 8 bases, in that order; junction bases with no gene match: 11. CDR3 in DNA: TGCGCCAGCAGGAGGACAGGGGTCGCGTCTCATGAGCAGTTCTTC. This encodes CASRRTGVASHEQFF.

The chain carries TRBV7-8 and TRBJ1-2; TRBD1 might be the D (5 bases). There are 15 residues in the CDR3. Germline-derived CDR1 and CDR2 are SGHVS and FQNEAQ. Trimming stripped 3 bases from V and 0 bases from J, with 11 bases between. This chain's CDR3 is CASSFGGGTNYGYTF. The CDR3 nucleotides read TGTGCCAGCAGCTTCGGGGGAGGGACTAACTATGGCTACACCTTC.

The V gene is TRBV12-3 or TRBV12-4, the J gene TRBJ2-1, with TRBD2 matching over 11 bases. The tail of the sequence fits TRBJ2-7 better, so the J call may be wrong. The CDR3 has 20 residues. In DNA form, the CDR3 reads TGTGCCAGCAGTGGGGTCCTAGCGGGAGGTGCCAAGAGCTCCTACAATGAGCAGTACTTC. Its translation is CASSGVLAGGAKSSYNEQYF.

J is TRBJ1-2 and V is TRBV6-6, with a weak D call TRBD1 (6 bases). The CDR3 is 15 amino acids. Trimming removed 7 bases at V and 0 bases at J, with 15 bases between. Germline V CDR1 and CDR2: MNHNY, SVGAGI (reference sequence). The CDR3 sequence: CASTRDIFPNYGYTF. CDR3 coding DNA: TGTGCCAGCACCCGGGACATCTTCCCTAACTATGGCTACACCTTC.

The J gene is TRBJ2-7, the V gene TRBV11-2, with 7 positions matching TRBD2. The end of the DNA fits TRBJ2-5 better, so the J call may be wrong. Germline V lookup: CDR1 SGHAT, CDR2 FQNNGV. The CDR3 consists of 15 residues. The CDR3, as DNA: TGTGCCAGCAGCTTGGAGGGAGGGTCGGTGGAGACCCAGTACTTC. Encoded protein: CASSLEGGSVETQYF.

This clonotype occurred a few times. CDR3 loop: CASSPWTGQNQPQHF. The CDR3, as DNA: TGTGCCAGCAGCCCCTGGACAGGCCAGAATCAGCCCCAGCATTTT. This chain connects TRBV7-2 to TRBJ1-5; 7 bases agree with TRBD1. Germline CDR1 is SGHTA and CDR2 is FQGNSA. The CDR3 runs 15 residues. Losses at the gene ends were 5 bases for V and 4 bases for J; bases not matched to a gene: 8.

The chain employs TRBV5-6 and TRBJ2-1; maybe TRBD1 (6 bases). V gave up 3 bases and J gave up 6 bases, with 25 bases separating them. The germline V gene has CDR1 SGHDT and CDR2 YYEEEE. This CDR3 contains 18 residues. CDR3 nucleotides: TGTGCCAGCAGCTGGGGACACCCAAGAGAAACCTTATTCAATGAGCAGTTCTTC. Protein sequence: CASSWGHPRETLFNEQFF.